There are many counts of the clone carrying this T cell receptor (beta chain). Its antigen is currently unknown. TCRdb analysed the reads with MiXCR anew, one entry per CDR3 protein. Of some 130,000 distinct CDR3 sequences in the sample, 7% to 9.5% were seen once. This sample is part of a study of T cell repertoires in cytomegalovirus infection. Study-wide points: Carriers of CMV and the relevant HLA type were discriminated by public TCR beta frequency.

CDR3 length equals 17 residues. J was trimmed by 4 bases and V by 5 bases; bases with no gene match: 16. Sequenced sample: PBMCs. This TCR was sampled from a human donor in good health (CMV status not recorded). Some clones in this sample may be carry-over from other donors' samples. The rearrangement joins TRBV12-3 or TRBV12-4 to TRBJ2-5, with 7 bases matching TRBD2. CDR3 sequence reads: CASSPLTGGGWAETQYF. DNA for the CDR3: TGTGCCAGCAGTCCTCTAACGGGCGGGGGATGGGCAGAGACCCAGTACTTC.